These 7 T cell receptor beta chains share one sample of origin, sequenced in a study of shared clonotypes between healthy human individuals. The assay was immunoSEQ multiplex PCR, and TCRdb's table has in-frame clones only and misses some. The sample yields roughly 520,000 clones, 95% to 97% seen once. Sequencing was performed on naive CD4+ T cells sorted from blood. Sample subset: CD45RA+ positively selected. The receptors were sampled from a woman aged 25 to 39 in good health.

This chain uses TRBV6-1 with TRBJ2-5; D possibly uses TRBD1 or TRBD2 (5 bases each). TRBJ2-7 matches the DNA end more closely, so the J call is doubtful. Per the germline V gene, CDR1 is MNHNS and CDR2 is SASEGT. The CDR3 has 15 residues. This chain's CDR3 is CASRGTARYTYEQYF. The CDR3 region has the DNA TGTGCCAGCAGGGGGACGGCCAGATATACCTACGAGCAGTACTTC.

CDR3 bases: TGCGCCAGCAGCTTGCACATTACCATGAACACTGAAGCTTTCTTT. Translating it yields CASSLHITMNTEAFF. The J gene is TRBJ1-1, the V gene TRBV5-1; D ambiguous. Germline-derived CDR1 and CDR2 are SGHRS and YFSETQ. The CDR3 spans 15 residues. Trimming removed 1 base from V and 0 bases from J, with 10 bases in between.

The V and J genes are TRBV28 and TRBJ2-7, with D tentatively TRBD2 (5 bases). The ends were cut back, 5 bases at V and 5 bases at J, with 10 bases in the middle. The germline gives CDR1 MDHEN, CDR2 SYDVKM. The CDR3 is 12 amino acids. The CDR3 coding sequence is TGTGCCAGCAGTCGGGGTTTGCACGAGCAGTACTTC. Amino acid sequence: CASSRGLHEQYF. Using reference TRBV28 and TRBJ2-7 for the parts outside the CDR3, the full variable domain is DVKVTQSSRYLVKRTGEKVFLECVQDMDHENMFWYRQDPGLGLRLIYFSYDVKMKEKGDIPEGYSVSREKKERFSLILESASTNQTSMYLCASSRGLHEQYFGPGTRLTVT.

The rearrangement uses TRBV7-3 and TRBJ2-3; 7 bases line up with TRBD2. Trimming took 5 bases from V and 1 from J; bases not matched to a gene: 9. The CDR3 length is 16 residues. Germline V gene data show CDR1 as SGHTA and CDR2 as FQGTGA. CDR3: CASSTSGGSGTDTQYF. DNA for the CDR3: TGTGCCAGCAGCACCTCGGGCGGGAGCGGCACAGATACGCAGTATTTT.

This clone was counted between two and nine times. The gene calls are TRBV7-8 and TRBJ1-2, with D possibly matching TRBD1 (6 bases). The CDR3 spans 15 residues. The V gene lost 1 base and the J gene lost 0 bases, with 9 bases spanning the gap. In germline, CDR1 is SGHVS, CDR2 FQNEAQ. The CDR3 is CASSLGTVANYGYTF. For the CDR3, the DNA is TGTGCCAGCAGCTTAGGGACAGTAGCTAACTATGGCTACACCTTC. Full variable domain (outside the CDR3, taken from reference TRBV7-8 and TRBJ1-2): GAGVSQSPRYKVAKRGQDVALRCDPISGHVSLFWYQQALGQGPEFLTYFQNEAQLDKSGLPSDRFFAERPEGSVSTLKIQRTQQEDSAVYLCASSLGTVANYGYTFGSGTRLTVV.

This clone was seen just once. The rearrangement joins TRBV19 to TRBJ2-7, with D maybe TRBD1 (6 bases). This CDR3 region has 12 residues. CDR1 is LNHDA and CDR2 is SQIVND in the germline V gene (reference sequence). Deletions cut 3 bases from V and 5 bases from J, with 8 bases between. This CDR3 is CASSISGDEQYF. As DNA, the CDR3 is TGTGCCAGTAGTATTTCAGGGGACGAGCAGTACTTC.

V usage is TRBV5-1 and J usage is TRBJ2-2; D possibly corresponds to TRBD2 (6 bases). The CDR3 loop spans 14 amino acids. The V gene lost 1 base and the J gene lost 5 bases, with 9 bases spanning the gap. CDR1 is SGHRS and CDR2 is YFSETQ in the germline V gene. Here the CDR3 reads CASSLSGTTGELFF. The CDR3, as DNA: TGCGCCAGCAGCTTGTCCGGGACTACCGGGGAGCTGTTTTTT.